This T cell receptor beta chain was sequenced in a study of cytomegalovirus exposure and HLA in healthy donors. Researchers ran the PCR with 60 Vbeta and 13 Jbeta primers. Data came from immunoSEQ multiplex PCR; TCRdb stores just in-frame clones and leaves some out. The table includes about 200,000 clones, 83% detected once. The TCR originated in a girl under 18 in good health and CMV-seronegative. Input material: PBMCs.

The CDR3 region has the DNA TGTGCCAGCAAAAAGGTCACAGGGCCCGGGGAGCTGTTTTTT. This gives the protein CASKKVTGPGELFF. This chain uses TRBV9 with TRBJ2-2, with a tentative D call TRBD1 (6 bases). This CDR3 is 14 amino acids long. CDR1 is SGDLS and CDR2 is YYNGEE in the germline V gene. Trimming took 6 bases from V and 6 from J, leaving 15 bases between them.